The clone carrying this T cell receptor (beta chain) was picked up many times. Its specificity is unknown. Arm-PCR of CDR3 regions with iRepertoire HTBI primers generated TCR beta libraries. Each CDR3 protein is one row after TCRdb ran MiXCR on the multiplex PCR reads. The table lists approximately 480,000 distinct CDR3 sequences, about 17% of them singletons. The sample belongs to a study of regulatory T cells in long-lasting Graves disease. Study results and limitations: Persistent patients shared 2,500 to 3,000 public clonotypes among themselves. Newly diagnosed patients shared fewer, at roughly 970.

Sample time point: newly diagnosed GD, antithyroid drugs for less than 3 months. RNA extracted from PBMCs served as the sequencing template. Trimming stripped 6 bases from V and 4 bases from J, with 18 bases between. The CDR3 covers 15 residues. Germline V gene sequence: CDR1 MNHNS, CDR2 SASEGT. This same sample was also taken into another study, of T cells in Graves' hyperthyroidism and ophthalmopathy.

The input for sequencing was peripheral blood mononuclear cells (PBMCs), taken at new diagnosis, from a patient treated with antithyroid drugs. The sequence came from a man between 40 and 49 years old with Graves disease. The rearrangement uses TRBV6-1 and TRBJ1-1; D possibly corresponds to TRBD1 (5 bases). For the CDR3, the DNA is TGTGCCAGCAGCCCAACCGGGACTTCGTCCACTGAAGCTTTCTTT. This codes for CASSPTGTSSTEAFF.